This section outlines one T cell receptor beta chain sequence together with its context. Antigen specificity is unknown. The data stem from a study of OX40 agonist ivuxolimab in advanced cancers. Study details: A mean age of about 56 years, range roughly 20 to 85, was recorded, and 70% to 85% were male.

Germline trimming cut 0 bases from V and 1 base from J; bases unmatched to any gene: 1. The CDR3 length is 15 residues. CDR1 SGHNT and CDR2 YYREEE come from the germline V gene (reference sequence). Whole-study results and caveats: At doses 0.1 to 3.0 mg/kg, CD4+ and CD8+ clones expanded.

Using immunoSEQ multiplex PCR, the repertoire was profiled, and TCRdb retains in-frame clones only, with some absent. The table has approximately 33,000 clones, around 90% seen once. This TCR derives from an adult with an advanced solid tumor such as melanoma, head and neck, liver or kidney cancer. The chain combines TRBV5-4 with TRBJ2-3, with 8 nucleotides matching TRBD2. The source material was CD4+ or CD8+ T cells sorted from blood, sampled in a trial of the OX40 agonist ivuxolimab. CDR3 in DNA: TGTGCCAGCAGCTTGGGAGCGGGAGGCACAGATACGCAGTATTTT. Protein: CASSLGAGGTDTQYF.